This note documents a single TCR beta chain sequence. Its antigen is not identified. Clones were read by immunoSEQ multiplex PCR, and TCRdb kept only the in-frame ones, dropping some. The data contain approximately 82,000 clones, more than 85% of them singletons. This entry belongs to a study of T cell responses to AZD1222 COVID-19 vaccine. Study findings and constraints: The study sampled repertoires only after the peak T cell response.

This TCR came from an adult who received the AZD1222 COVID-19 vaccine. The sequencing used peripheral blood, collected 28 days after the second AZD1222 dose.

Written as DNA, the CDR3 is TGCGCCAGCACCGAACAGGGGGCACGGGCCCTCCACTTT. This sequence encodes CASTEQGARALHF. The rearrangement uses TRBV10-2 and TRBJ1-6; 9 bases match TRBD1. The J segment lost 14 bases and the V segment lost 7 bases, leaving 9 bases of the junction unmatched. Germline CDR1 WSHSY, CDR2 SAAADI. This CDR3 region has 13 residues.